This TCR beta chain derives from a study of T cells in Graves' hyperthyroidism and ophthalmopathy. Study-wide results and limits: Using 13 V-J features, a model discriminated ophthalmopathy from stable hyperthyroidism.

RNA transcripts yielded amplified TCR beta CDR3 regions. RT-PCR in the first round (using the HTBI primer set) targeted the TCR CDR3. TCRdb analysed the multiplex PCR reads with MiXCR anew, one entry per CDR3 protein. The table shows about 98,000 distinct CDR3 sequences, with roughly 40% occurring only once. Germline CDR1 is SNHLY and CDR2 is FYNNEI. CDR3 length: 11 amino acids. Between the trimmed V and J ends, which lost 8 bases and 7 bases, there was a span of 12 bases. Concerning this clonotype: What it binds is not known. A much more abundant neighbour one base away suggests this may be a read error. The final CDR3 position lacks the conserved phenylalanine or tryptophan, pointing to a likely read error.

Newly diagnosed patients aged 18 to 65 had hyperthyroidism of under 2 months' duration. Exclusion criteria comprised uncontrolled infection, other autoimmune disease, pregnancy or lactation. The specimen was peripheral blood or thyroid tissue (not recorded which). The genes are TRBV2 and TRBJ2-7; D gene unclear. This sequence was found in a woman younger than 45 with Graves' hyperthyroidism. The CDR3 is CASSTIREQYL. The DNA for the CDR3 is TGTGCCAGCTCAACCATCAGGGAGCAGTACCTC.